This entry is about one T cell receptor beta chain. This record belongs to a study of OX40 agonist ivuxolimab in advanced cancers. Method: immunoSEQ multiplex PCR; TCRdb's copy keeps in-frame clones and lacks some. In the table there are about 53,000 clones, around 87% of which are singletons. The CDR3 runs 16 residues. V was cut by 4 bases and J by 3 bases, with 15 bases left in between. Germline V gene sequence: CDR1 MDHEN, CDR2 SYDVKM. This clonotype originated in an adult with an advanced solid tumor such as melanoma, head and neck, liver or kidney cancer. The J gene is TRBJ1-4, the V gene TRBV28; the D gene is possibly TRBD1 (5 bases). Source: CD4+ or CD8+ T cells sorted from blood, taken in a trial of the OX40 agonist ivuxolimab. The CDR3 bases are TGTGCCAGCAGTTCTCCCTCAGGGATCGCTAATGAAAAACTGTTTTTT. Protein product: CASSSPSGIANEKLFF.